These 6 T cell receptor beta chains originate from one sample sequenced in a study of blood T cell repertoires in COVID-19. Here immunoSEQ multiplex PCR was the method, and the copy in TCRdb shows in-frame clones only, minus some. This sample has fewer than 40,000 clones, with roughly 80% found just once. Sequences were obtained from peripheral blood. The receptors were gathered from a man in his 60s with active COVID-19.

This sequence joins TRBV10-1 and TRBJ1-2; a possible D gene is TRBD1 (5 bases). From germline, CDR1 is WNHNN and CDR2 SYGVQD (reference sequence). The CDR3 loop spans 15 amino acids. Between the trimmed V and J ends, which lost 3 bases and 13 bases, there was a span of 24 bases. CDR3 in amino acids: CASSEARRGPKTITF. CDR3 DNA sequence: TGCGCCAGCAGTGAAGCGCGGCGGGGCCCCAAAACTATCACCTTC.

The chain recombines TRBV18 with TRBJ1-6, with 7 bases identical to TRBD1. Germline V gives CDR1 KGHSH, CDR2 LQKENI. The junction had 4 bases not matched to a gene; V was cut back by 4 bases and J by 7 bases. The CDR3 totals 14 residues. CDR3 sequence reads: CASSRGTENSPLHF. CDR3 in DNA: TGTGCCAGCTCACGGGGGACAGAGAATTCACCCCTCCACTTT.

The count of this clone is one. V and J are TRBV18 and TRBJ1-2; TRBD1 matches at 7 bases. The V gene's germline CDR1 is KGHSH and CDR2 LQKENI. There are 15 residues in the CDR3. Unmatched junction bases numbered 7, after V lost 3 bases and J lost 3 bases. CDR3 amino acids: CASSPPTGPDYGYTF. The CDR3 DNA reads as TGTGCCAGCTCACCCCCGACAGGGCCAGACTATGGCTACACCTTC. Variable domain in full (rest from reference TRBV18 and TRBJ1-2): NAGVMQNPRHLVRRRGQEARLRCSPMKGHSHVYWYRQLPEEGLKFMVYLQKENIIDESGMPKERFSAEFPKEGPSILRIQQVVRGDSAAYFCASSPPTGPDYGYTFGSGTRLTVV.

The V and J genes are TRBV3-1 (or the pseudogene TRBV3-2) and TRBJ2-1, with 8 bases that match TRBD1. Germline-derived CDR1 and CDR2 are LGHDT and YNNKEL (reference sequence). There are 16 residues in the CDR3. Unmatched junction bases numbered 6, after V lost 0 bases and J lost 5 bases. The CDR3 sequence: CASSQDLSGQDNEQFF. CDR3 sequence (DNA): TGTGCCAGCAGCCAAGATCTGTCGGGACAGGACAATGAGCAGTTCTTC.

The genes are TRBV19 and TRBJ2-7; D remains unclear. Germline values: CDR1 LNHDA, CDR2 SQIVND (reference sequence). V lost 5 bases and J 2 bases, leaving 10 bases between the germline ends. This CDR3 is built from 13 residues. CDR3 protein: CASSPHTAYEQYF. The DNA of the CDR3 is TGTGCCAGTAGTCCCCATACGGCCTACGAGCAGTACTTC. The full variable domain, rest sourced from reference TRBV19 and TRBJ2-7, is DGGITQSPKYLFRKEGQNVTLSCEQNLNHDAMYWYRQDPGQGLRLIYYSQIVNDFQKGDIAEGYSVSREKKESFPLTVTSAQKNPTAFYLCASSPHTAYEQYFGPGTRLTVT.

V and J are TRBV10-3 and TRBJ1-1, with D possibly matching TRBD1 (5 bases). CDR1 is ENHRY and CDR2 is SYGVKD in the germline V gene. The CDR3 extends over 14 amino acids. Trimming cost V 6 bases and J 2 bases, with 13 bases left between them. The CDR3 nucleotides read TGTGCCATCAGCGGTACAGGCCTAAACACTGAAGCTTTCTTT. It yields the protein CAISGTGLNTEAFF.